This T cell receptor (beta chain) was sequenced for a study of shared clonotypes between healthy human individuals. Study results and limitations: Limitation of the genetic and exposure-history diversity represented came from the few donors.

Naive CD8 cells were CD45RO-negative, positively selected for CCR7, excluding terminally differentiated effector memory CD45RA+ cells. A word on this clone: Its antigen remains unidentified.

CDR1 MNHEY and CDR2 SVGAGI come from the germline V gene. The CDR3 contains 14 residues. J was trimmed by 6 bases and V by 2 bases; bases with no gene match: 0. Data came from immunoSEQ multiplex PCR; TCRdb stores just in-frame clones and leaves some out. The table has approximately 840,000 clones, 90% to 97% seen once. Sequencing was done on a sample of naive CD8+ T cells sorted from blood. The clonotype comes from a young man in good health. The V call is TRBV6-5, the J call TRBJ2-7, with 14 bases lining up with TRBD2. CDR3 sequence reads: CASSYGTSGSEQYF. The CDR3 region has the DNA TGTGCCAGCAGTTACGGGACTAGCGGGAGCGAGCAGTACTTC.